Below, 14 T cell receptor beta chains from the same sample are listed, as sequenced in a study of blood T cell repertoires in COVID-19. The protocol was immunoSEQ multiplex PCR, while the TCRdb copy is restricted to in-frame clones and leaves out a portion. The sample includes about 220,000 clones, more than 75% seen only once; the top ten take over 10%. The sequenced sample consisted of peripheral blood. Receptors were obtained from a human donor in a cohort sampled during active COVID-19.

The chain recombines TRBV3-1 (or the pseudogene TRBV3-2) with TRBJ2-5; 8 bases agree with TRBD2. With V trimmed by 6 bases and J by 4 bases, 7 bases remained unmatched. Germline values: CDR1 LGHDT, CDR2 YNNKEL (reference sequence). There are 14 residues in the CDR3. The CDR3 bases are TGTGCCAGCAGTACTGGGACTAGTGTAGAGACCCAGTACTTC. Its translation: CASSTGTSVETQYF.

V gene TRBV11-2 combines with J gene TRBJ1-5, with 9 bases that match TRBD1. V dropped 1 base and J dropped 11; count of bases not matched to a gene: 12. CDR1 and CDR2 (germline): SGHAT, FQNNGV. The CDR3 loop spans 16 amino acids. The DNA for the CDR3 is TGTGCCAGCAGCTTAGTAGGGACAGGGTCTGGAGGGGCCCAGCATTTT. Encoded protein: CASSLVGTGSGGAQHF.

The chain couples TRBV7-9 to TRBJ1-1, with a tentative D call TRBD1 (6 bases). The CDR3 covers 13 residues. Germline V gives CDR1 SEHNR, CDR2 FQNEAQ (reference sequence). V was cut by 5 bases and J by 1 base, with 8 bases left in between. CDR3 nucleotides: TGTGCCAGCAGCGAACAGGGGAACACTGAAGCTTTCTTT. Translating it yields CASSEQGNTEAFF.

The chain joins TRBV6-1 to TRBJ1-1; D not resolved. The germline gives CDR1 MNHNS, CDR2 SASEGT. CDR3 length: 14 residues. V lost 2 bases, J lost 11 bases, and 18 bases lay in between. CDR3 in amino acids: CASSESRHRRRAFF. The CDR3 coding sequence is TGTGCCAGCAGTGAAAGTCGACACCGGAGGCGGGCTTTCTTT.

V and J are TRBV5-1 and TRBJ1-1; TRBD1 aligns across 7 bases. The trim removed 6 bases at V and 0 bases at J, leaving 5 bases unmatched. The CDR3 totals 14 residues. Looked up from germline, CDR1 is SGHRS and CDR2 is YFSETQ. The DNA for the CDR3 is TGCGCCAGCACCCTGGGACAGCTGAACACTGAAGCTTTCTTT. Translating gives CASTLGQLNTEAFF.

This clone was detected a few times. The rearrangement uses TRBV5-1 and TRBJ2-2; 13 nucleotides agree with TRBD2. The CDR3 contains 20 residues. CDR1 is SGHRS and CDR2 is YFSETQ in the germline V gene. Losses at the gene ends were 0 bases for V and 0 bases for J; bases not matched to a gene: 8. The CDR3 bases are TGCGCCAGCAGCTTGGTTGGGGGACTAGCGGGGCTTACGAACACCGGGGAGCTGTTTTTT. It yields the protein CASSLVGGLAGLTNTGELFF. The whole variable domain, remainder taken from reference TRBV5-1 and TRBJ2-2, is KAGVTQTPRYLIKTRGQQVTLSCSPISGHRSVSWYQQTPGQGLQFLFEYFSETQRNKGNFPGRFSGRQFSNSRSEMNVSTLELGDSALYLCASSLVGGLAGLTNTGELFFGEGSRLTVL.

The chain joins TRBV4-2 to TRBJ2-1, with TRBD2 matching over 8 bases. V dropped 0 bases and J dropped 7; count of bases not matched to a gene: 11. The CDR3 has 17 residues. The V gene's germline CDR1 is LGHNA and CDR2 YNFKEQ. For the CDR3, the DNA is TGTGCCAGCAGCCAAGAGGTTGGTGGCGGGGGGAGGAATGAGCAGTTCTTC. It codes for CASSQEVGGGGRNEQFF.

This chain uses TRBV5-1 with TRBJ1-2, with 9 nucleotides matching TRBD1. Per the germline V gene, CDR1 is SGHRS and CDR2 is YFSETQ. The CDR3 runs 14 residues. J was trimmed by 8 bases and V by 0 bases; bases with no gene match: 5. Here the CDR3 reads CASSLGDREHGYTF. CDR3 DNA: TGCGCCAGCAGCTTGGGGGACAGGGAGCACGGCTACACCTTC. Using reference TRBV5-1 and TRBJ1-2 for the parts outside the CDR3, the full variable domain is KAGVTQTPRYLIKTRGQQVTLSCSPISGHRSVSWYQQTPGQGLQFLFEYFSETQRNKGNFPGRFSGRQFSNSRSEMNVSTLELGDSALYLCASSLGDREHGYTFGSGTRLTVV.

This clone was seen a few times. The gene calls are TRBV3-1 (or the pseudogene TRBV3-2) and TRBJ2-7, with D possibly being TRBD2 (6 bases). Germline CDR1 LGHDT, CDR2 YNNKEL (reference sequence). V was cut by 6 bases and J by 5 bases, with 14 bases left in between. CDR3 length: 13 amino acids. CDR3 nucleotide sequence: TGTGCCAGCAGAGCCCGTGGGGGGAACGAGCAGTACTTC. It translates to CASRARGGNEQYF.

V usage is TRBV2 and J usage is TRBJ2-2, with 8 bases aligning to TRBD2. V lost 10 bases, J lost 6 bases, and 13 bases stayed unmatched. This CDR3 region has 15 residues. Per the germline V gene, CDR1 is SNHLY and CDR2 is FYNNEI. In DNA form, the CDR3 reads TGTGCCACCTTTTCCGGGACTAGTAGATCCGGGGAGCTGTTTTTT. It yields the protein CATFSGTSRSGELFF.

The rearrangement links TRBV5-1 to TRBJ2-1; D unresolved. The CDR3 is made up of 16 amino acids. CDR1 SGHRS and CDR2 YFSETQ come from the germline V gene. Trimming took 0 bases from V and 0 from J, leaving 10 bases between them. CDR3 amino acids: CASSLDVQLSYNEQFF. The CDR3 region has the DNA TGCGCCAGCAGCTTGGATGTCCAACTCTCCTACAATGAGCAGTTCTTC.

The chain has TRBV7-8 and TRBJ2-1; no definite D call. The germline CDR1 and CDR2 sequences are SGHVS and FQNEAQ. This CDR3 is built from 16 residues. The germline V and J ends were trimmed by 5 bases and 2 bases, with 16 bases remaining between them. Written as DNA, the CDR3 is TGTGCCAGCAGCGAGGCGCTGGAGCTAGCCTACAATGAGCAGTTCTTC. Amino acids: CASSEALELAYNEQFF.

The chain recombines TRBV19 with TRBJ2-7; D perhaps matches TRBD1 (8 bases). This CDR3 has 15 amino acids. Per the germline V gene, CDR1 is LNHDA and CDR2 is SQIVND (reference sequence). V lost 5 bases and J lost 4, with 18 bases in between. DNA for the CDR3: TGTGCCAGTAGTGCCGCCGGACAGGGAGGGTACGAGCAGTACTTC. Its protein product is CASSAAGQGGYEQYF.

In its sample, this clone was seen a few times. The CDR3 DNA reads as TGTGCCAGCAGTTCTCTAGCGGAGAGCCCCGGGGAGCTGTTTTTT. Amino acid sequence: CASSSLAESPGELFF. V is TRBV27 and J is TRBJ2-2; TRBD2 agrees at 7 bases. This CDR3 contains 15 residues. The ends lost 4 bases at V and 6 bases at J; junction bases unmatched: 8. Germline V CDR1 and CDR2: MNHEY, SMNVEV (reference sequence).